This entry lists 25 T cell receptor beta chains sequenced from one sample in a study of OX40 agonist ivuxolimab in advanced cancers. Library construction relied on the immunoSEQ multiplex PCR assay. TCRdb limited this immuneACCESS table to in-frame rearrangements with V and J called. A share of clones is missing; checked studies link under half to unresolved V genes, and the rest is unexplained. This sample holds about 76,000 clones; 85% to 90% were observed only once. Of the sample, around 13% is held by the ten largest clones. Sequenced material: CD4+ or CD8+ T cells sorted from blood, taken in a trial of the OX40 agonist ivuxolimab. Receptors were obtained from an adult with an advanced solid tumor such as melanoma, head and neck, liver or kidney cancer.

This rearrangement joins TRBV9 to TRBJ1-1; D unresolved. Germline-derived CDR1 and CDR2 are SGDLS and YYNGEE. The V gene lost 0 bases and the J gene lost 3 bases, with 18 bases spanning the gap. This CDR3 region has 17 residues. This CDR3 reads CASSVDGREGLDTEAFF. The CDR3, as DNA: TGTGCCAGCAGCGTAGATGGACGGGAAGGGTTGGACACTGAAGCTTTCTTT.

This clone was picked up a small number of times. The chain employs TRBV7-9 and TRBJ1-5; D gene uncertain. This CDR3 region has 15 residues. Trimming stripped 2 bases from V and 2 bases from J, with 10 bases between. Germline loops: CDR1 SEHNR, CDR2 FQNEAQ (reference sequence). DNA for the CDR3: TGTGCCAGCAGCTTATCTGTGGAGGGCAATCAGCCCCAGCATTTT. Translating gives CASSLSVEGNQPQHF.

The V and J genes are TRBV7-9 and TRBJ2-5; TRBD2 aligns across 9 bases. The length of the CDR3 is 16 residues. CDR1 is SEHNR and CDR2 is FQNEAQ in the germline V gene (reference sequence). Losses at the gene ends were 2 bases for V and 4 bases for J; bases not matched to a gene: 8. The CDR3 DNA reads TGTGCCAGCAGCTTACTGGGCGGGAGGGTGGCAGAGACCCAGTACTTC. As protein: CASSLLGGRVAETQYF.

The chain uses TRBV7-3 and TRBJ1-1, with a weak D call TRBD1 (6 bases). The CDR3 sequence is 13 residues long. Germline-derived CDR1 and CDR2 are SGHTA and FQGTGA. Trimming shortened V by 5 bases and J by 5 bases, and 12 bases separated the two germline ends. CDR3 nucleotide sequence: TGTGCCAGCAGCGGCAGGGGTGGGACTGAAGCTTTCTTT. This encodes CASSGRGGTEAFF.

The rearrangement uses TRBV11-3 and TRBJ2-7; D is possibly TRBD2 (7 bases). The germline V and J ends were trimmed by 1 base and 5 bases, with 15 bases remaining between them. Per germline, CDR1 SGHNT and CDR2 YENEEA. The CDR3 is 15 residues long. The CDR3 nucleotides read TGTGCCAGCAGCTTAGGTATGGGGGAGGGGGACGAGCAGTACTTC. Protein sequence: CASSLGMGEGDEQYF.

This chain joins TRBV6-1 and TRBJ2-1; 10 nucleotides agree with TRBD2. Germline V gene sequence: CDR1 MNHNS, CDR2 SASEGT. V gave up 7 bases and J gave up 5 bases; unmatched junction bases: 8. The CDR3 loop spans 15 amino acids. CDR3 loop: CASIKLAGEHNEQFF. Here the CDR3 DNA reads TGTGCCAGCATTAAGCTAGCGGGAGAGCACAATGAGCAGTTCTTC.

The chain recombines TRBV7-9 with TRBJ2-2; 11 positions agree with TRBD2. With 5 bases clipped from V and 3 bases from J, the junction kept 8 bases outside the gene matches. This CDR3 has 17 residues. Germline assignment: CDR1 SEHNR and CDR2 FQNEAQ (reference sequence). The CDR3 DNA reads TGTGCCAGCAGCCCGGAGGCTAGCGGGAGGTACACCGGGGAGCTGTTTTTT. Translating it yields CASSPEASGRYTGELFF.

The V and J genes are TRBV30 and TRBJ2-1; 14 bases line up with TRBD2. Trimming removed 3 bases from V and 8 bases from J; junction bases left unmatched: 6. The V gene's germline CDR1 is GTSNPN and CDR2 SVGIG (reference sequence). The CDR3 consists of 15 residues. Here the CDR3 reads CAWSRLAGGGYEQFF. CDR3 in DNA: TGTGCCTGGAGCAGACTAGCGGGAGGGGGCTATGAGCAGTTCTTC.

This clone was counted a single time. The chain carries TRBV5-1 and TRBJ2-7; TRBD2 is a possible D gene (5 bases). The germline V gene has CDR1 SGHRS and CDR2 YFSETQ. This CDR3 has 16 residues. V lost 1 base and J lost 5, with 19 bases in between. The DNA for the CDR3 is TGCGCCAGCAGCTTGTCGGGGTACCCAGCAGTCGACGAGCAGTACTTC. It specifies CASSLSGYPAVDEQYF.

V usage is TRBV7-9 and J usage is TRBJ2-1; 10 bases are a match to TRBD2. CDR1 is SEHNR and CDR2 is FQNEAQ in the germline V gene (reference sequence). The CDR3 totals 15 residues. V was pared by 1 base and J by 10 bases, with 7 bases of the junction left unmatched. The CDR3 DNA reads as TGTGCCAGCAGCTTAGGGTTAGCGGGAGGTTACGAGCAGTTCTTC. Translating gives CASSLGLAGGYEQFF.

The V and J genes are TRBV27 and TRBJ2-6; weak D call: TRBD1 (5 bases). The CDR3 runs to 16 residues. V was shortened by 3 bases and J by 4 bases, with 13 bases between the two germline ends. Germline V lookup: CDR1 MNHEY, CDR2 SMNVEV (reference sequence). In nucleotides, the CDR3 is TGTGCCAGCAGTTTTACAGGCCTAGAGGGGGCCAACGTCCTGACTTTC. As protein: CASSFTGLEGANVLTF.

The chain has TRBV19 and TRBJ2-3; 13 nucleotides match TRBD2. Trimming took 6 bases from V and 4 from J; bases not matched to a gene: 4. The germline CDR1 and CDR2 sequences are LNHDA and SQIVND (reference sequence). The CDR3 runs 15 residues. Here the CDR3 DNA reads TGTGCCAGTAGAACTAGCGGGAGGGCCGCAGATACGCAGTATTTT. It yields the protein CASRTSGRAADTQYF.

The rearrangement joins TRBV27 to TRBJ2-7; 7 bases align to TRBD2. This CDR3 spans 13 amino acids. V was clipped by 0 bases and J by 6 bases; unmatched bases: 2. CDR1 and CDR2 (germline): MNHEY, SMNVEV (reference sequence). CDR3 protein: CASSLSGGSEQYF. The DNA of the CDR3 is TGTGCCAGCAGTTTATCGGGGGGGTCCGAGCAGTACTTC.

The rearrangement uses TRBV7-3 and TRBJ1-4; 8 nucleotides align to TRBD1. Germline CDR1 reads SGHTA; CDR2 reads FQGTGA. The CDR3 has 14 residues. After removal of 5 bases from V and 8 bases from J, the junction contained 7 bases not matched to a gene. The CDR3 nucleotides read TGTGCCAGCAGCAGGGGACAGGCACCCGAAAAACTGTTTTTT. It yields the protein CASSRGQAPEKLFF.

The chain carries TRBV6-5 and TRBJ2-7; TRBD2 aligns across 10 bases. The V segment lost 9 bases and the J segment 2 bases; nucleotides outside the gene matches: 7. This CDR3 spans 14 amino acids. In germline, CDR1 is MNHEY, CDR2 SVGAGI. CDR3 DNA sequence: TGTGCCAGTATCCCGGGGACTAGCGCCTACGAGCAGTACTTC. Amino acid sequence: CASIPGTSAYEQYF.

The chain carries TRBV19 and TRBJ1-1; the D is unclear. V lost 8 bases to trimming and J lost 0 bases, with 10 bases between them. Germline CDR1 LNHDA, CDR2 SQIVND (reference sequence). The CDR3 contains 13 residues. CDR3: CASVKAMNTEAFF. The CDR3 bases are TGTGCCAGTGTCAAGGCCATGAACACTGAAGCTTTCTTT.

CDR3 coding DNA: TGTGCCAGTAGCGGTAGCGGAGGGGGAGGAGCTACGCAGTATTTT. It translates to CASSGSGGGGATQYF. This chain links TRBV19 with TRBJ2-3; TRBD1 or TRBD2 may be the D gene (6 bases each). V was clipped by 6 bases and J by 8 bases, with 21 bases between them. CDR1 is LNHDA, CDR2 SQIVND, per germline (reference sequence). This CDR3 comprises 15 residues.

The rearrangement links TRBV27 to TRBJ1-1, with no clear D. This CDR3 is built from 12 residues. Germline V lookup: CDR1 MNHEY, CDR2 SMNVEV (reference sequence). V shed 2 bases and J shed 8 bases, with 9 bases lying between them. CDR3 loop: CASSLRGREAFF. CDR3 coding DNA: TGTGCCAGCAGTTTAAGAGGCAGGGAAGCTTTCTTT.

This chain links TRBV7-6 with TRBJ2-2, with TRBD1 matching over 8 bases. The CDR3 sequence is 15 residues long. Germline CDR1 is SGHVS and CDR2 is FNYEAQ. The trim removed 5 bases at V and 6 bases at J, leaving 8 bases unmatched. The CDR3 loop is CASSPRTGMAGELFF. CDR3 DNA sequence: TGTGCCAGCAGCCCCAGGACAGGGATGGCCGGGGAGCTGTTTTTT.

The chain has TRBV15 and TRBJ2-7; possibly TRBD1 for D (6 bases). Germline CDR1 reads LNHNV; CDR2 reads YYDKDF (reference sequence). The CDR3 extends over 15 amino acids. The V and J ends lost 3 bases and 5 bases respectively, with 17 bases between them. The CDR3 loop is CATSRTGLGVDEQYF. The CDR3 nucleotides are TGTGCCACCAGCAGGACAGGCTTGGGCGTAGACGAGCAGTACTTC. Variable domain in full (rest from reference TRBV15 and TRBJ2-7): DAMVIQNPRYQVTQFGKPVTLSCSQTLNHNVMYWYQQKSSQAPKLLFHYYDKDFNNEADTPDNFQSRRPNTSFCFLDIRSPGLGDTAMYLCATSRTGLGVDEQYFGPGTRLTVT.

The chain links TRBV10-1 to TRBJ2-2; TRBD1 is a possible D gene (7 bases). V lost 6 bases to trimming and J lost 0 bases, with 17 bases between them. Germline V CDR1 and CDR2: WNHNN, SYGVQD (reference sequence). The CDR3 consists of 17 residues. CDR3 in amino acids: CASRHTGVAANTGELFF. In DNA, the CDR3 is TGCGCCAGCAGGCACACAGGGGTAGCGGCGAACACCGGGGAGCTGTTTTTT.

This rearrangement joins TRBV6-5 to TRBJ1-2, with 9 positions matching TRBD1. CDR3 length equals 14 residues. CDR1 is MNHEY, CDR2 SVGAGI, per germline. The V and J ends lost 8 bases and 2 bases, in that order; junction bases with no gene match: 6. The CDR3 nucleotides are TGTGCCAGCCACCGGACAGGGGAAAACTATGGCTACACCTTC. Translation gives CASHRTGENYGYTF.

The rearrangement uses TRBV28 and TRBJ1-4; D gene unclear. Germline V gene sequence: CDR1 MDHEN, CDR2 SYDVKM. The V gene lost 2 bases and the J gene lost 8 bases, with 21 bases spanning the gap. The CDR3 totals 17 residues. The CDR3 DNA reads TGTGCCAGCAGTTTAGATTCCAGGCTGGGTCGACGCGAAAAACTGTTTTTT. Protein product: CASSLDSRLGRREKLFF.

CDR3 in DNA: TGTGCCATCATGGGGGACAGGGCTGCCACTGAAGCTTTCTTT. This codes for CAIMGDRAATEAFF. The gene calls are TRBV10-3 and TRBJ1-1, with 9 bases lining up with TRBD1. V was pared by 7 bases and J by 4 bases, with 7 bases of the junction left unmatched. The CDR3 spans 14 residues. Germline V lookup: CDR1 ENHRY, CDR2 SYGVKD.

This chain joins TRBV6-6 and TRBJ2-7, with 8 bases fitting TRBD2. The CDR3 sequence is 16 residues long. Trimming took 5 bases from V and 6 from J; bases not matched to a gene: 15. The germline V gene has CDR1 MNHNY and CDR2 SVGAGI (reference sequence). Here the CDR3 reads CASSPPPGLDSSEQYF. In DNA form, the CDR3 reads TGTGCCAGCAGTCCTCCTCCGGGACTAGATAGCAGCGAGCAGTACTTC.